One and the same sample provided the 25 T cell receptor beta chains below, sequenced in a study of shared clonotypes between healthy human individuals. Sequencing was performed with immunoSEQ multiplex PCR; in TCRdb, only in-frame clones are kept and a portion is missing. The sample lists 450,000 to 500,000 clones, 81% occurring once. The sequenced sample consisted of PBMCs. These receptors all come from a woman aged 40 to 50 in good health. Some clones in this sample may be carry-over from other donors' samples.

The chain recombines TRBV5-4 with TRBJ2-3; 7 bases agree with TRBD1. Germline V gene data show CDR1 as SGHNT and CDR2 as YYREEE (reference sequence). The CDR3 is 16 amino acids. Losses at the gene ends were 1 base for V and 1 base for J; bases not matched to a gene: 6. Written as DNA, the CDR3 is TGTGCCAGCAGCTTGAAAGGGGGCGCAGGCACAGATACGCAGTATTTT. Its translation is CASSLKGGAGTDTQYF.

The CDR3 sequence is CASSDRTVNTDTQYF. The CDR3 nucleotides are TGTGCCAGCAGCGATAGGACAGTCAACACAGATACGCAGTATTTT. The V and J genes are TRBV7-2 and TRBJ2-3; TRBD1 might be the D (6 bases). The CDR3 loop spans 15 amino acids. The V and J ends lost 5 bases and 2 bases respectively, with 14 bases between them. CDR1 and CDR2 (germline): SGHTA, FQGNSA.

Details on this clone: A junction end diverges from the germline sequence, so it may reflect a read error. V and J are TRBV6-4 and TRBJ2-7, with D perhaps being TRBD1 or TRBD2 (5 bases each). CDR3 size: 15 residues. The germline V gene encodes CDR1 MRHNA and CDR2 SNTAGT. The CDR3 loop is CAISEGPSSSYEQYF. The DNA of the CDR3 is TGTGCCATCAGTGAGGGGCCTTCGTCGTCCTACGAGCAGTACTTC.

The V gene is TRBV4-1, the J gene TRBJ1-3, with a weak D call TRBD1 (6 bases). V was clipped by 0 bases and J by 4 bases, with 16 bases between them. Per germline, CDR1 MGHRA and CDR2 YSYEKL. The CDR3 extends over 17 amino acids. Written as DNA, the CDR3 is TGCGCCAGCAGCCAAGAGGCGGCGGGGGCGCAAGGAAACACCATATATTTT. Translation: CASSQEAAGAQGNTIYF.

The chain combines TRBV6-5 with TRBJ1-5; D remains unclear. CDR1 MNHEY and CDR2 SVGAGI come from the germline V gene. The CDR3 is 13 amino acids. The V and J ends lost 6 bases and 5 bases respectively, with 11 bases between them. The CDR3 sequence: CASRIDGDQPQHF. CDR3 coding DNA: TGTGCCAGCAGAATAGACGGAGATCAGCCCCAGCATTTT.

The chain carries TRBV28 and TRBJ1-5; tentative D call: TRBD1 (6 bases). Between the trimmed V and J ends, which lost 6 bases and 4 bases, there was a span of 13 bases. CDR3 length: 14 amino acids. The germline CDR1 and CDR2 sequences are MDHEN and SYDVKM. CDR3 residues: CASSQGRSNQPQHF. CDR3 DNA sequence: TGTGCCAGCAGCCAGGGGCGCTCGAATCAGCCCCAGCATTTT.

The chain uses TRBV7-9 and TRBJ1-2; D remains ambiguous. The CDR3 is 12 residues long. From germline, CDR1 is SEHNR and CDR2 FQNEAQ (reference sequence). V lost 5 bases and J lost 8, with 12 bases in between. CDR3 loop: CASSPWGDGYTF. As DNA, the CDR3 is TGTGCCAGCAGCCCCTGGGGAGACGGCTACACCTTC. The whole variable domain, remainder taken from reference TRBV7-9 and TRBJ1-2, is DTGVSQNPRHKITKRGQNVTFRCDPISEHNRLYWYRQTLGQGPEFLTYFQNEAQLEKSRLLSDRFSAERPKGSFSTLEIQRTEQGDSAMYLCASSPWGDGYTFGSGTRLTVV.

This clone came up many times. Other DNA sequences in this sample translate to the same CDR3. This rearrangement joins TRBV6-6 to TRBJ2-5; 10 bases map to TRBD2. The J call is in doubt because the DNA end fits TRBJ2-7 better. The CDR3 length is 16 residues. Germline V lookup: CDR1 MNHNY, CDR2 SVGAGI (reference sequence). The CDR3 reads CASSYTASGSSYEQYF. The CDR3 coding sequence is TGTGCCAGCAGTTACACGGCTAGCGGGAGCTCCTACGAGCAGTACTTC.

The chain couples TRBV14 to TRBJ2-7, with TRBD2 matching over 8 bases. The CDR3 is 15 residues long. With V trimmed by 1 base and J by 0 bases, 2 bases remained unmatched. Germline-derived CDR1 and CDR2 are SGHDN and FVKESK. In DNA, the CDR3 is TGTGCCAGCAGCCAAGCGCTAGCGGGCTCCTACGAGCAGTACTTC. Its translation is CASSQALAGSYEQYF. The full variable domain, in which reference TRBV14 and TRBJ2-7 provide the parts outside the CDR3, is EAGVTQFPSHSVIEKGQTVTLRCDPISGHDNLYWYRRVMGKEIKFLLHFVKESKQDESGMPNNRFLAERTGGTYSTLKVQPAELEDSGVYFCASSQALAGSYEQYFGPGTRLTVT.

The V and J genes are TRBV5-4 and TRBJ1-3; possibly TRBD1 for D (5 bases). Germline CDR1 SGHNT, CDR2 YYREEE (reference sequence). V lost 0 bases and J 4 bases, leaving 11 bases between the germline ends. This CDR3 has 15 residues. Here the CDR3 DNA reads TGTGCCAGCAGCTTGGTAGGGGTTCCAGGAAACACCATATATTTT. It encodes CASSLVGVPGNTIYF.

In the case of this clone: A read error may be the cause here, since a much bigger clone is one base away. The CDR3: CASGSKTGLGIFEQFF. In DNA form, the CDR3 reads TGCGCCAGCGGCTCGAAGACGGGACTGGGGATCTTTGAGCAGTTCTTC. The V call is TRBV5-1, the J call TRBJ2-1, with a tentative D call TRBD2 (6 bases). CDR3 length: 16 residues. Trimming removed 7 bases from V and 9 bases from J, with 26 bases in between. CDR1 and CDR2 (germline): SGHRS, YFSETQ.

V is TRBV6-6 and J is TRBJ2-7; 8 positions agree with TRBD1. This CDR3 has 15 residues. V lost 4 bases and J lost 2; bases outside the gene matches: 7. Germline V gene lookup returns CDR1 MNHNY and CDR2 SVGAGI (reference sequence). This chain's CDR3 is CASSSGTGGPYEQYF. Written as DNA, the CDR3 is TGTGCCAGCAGTTCTGGGACAGGAGGTCCCTACGAGCAGTACTTC.

Comments on this clone: A far larger clone is off by one base, so a read error is likely. This chain joins TRBV4-2 and TRBJ1-5, with D possibly being TRBD1 (5 bases). Looked up from germline, CDR1 is LGHNA and CDR2 is YNFKEQ. The CDR3 length is 16 residues. The CDR3 protein is CASSQDGGYSNQHQHF. CDR3 sequence (DNA): TGTGCCAGCAGCCAGGACGGGGGGTATAGCAATCAGCACCAGCATTTT.

About this clone itself: A far larger clone is only one base removed, so a read error is likely. This chain links TRBV5-6 with TRBJ2-5, with D perhaps matching TRBD2 (6 bases). This CDR3 spans 13 amino acids. Germline CDR1 is SGHDT and CDR2 is YYEEEE. V lost 4 bases, J lost 1 base, and 8 bases lay in between. CDR3 DNA sequence: TGTGCCAGCAGCACGGGGGTCCAAGAGACCCAGTACTTC. Translating gives CASSTGVQETQYF.

The chain is built from TRBV11-2 and TRBJ1-6, with a possible D match to TRBD1 (5 bases). The germline CDR1 and CDR2 sequences are SGHAT and FQNNGV. V lost 0 bases and J lost 8, with 11 bases in between. The CDR3 extends over 15 amino acids. The CDR3: CASSLEGGVYSPLHF. DNA of the CDR3: TGTGCCAGCAGCTTAGAGGGGGGGGTGTATTCACCCCTCCACTTT.

About this clone itself: A single base is all that separates this from a far larger clone, so a read error is likely. The J gene is TRBJ1-2, the V gene TRBV2; 7 bases line up with TRBD1. V trimming: 6 bases; J trimming: 12 bases; junction bases outside the gene matches: 13. Per the germline V gene, CDR1 is SNHLY and CDR2 is FYNNEI. This CDR3 spans 13 amino acids. For the CDR3, the DNA is TGTGCCAGCAGACCTCAGACAGGGCAAGGCAACACCTTC. Amino acids: CASRPQTGQGNTF.

This clone appeared a single time. The chain links TRBV30 to TRBJ2-7; D tentatively reads TRBD1 or TRBD2 (6 bases each). Between the trimmed V and J ends, which lost 3 bases and 5 bases, there was a span of 14 bases. The CDR3 sequence is 13 residues long. Germline V gene sequence: CDR1 GTSNPN, CDR2 SVGIG (reference sequence). The CDR3 coding sequence is TGTGCCTGGAGCGCCCCCGGGGGCGACGAGCAGTACTTC. This sequence encodes CAWSAPGGDEQYF.

The rearrangement links TRBV29-1 to TRBJ1-4; possible D gene TRBD1, 5 bases. V lost 7 bases and J lost 1, with 13 bases in between. The CDR3 consists of 14 residues. Germline V gives CDR1 SQVTM, CDR2 ANQGSEA. CDR3 in amino acids: CSAGLQGTNEKLFF. In nucleotides, the CDR3 is TGCAGCGCTGGCTTGCAGGGAACTAATGAAAAACTGTTTTTT.

The chain combines TRBV29-1 with TRBJ2-3; TRBD2 matches at 15 bases. There are 15 residues in the CDR3. After removal of 5 bases from V and 8 bases from J, the junction contained 8 bases not matched to a gene. In germline, CDR1 is SQVTM, CDR2 ANQGSEA. For the CDR3, the DNA is TGCAGCGTTTCGAAAGGACTAGCGGGAGGGGGTACGCAGTATTTT. It translates to CSVSKGLAGGGTQYF.

This clone was counted a few times. The chain couples TRBV28 to TRBJ2-7, with 7 bases matching TRBD2. The length of the CDR3 is 14 residues. Germline V gene data show CDR1 as MDHEN and CDR2 as SYDVKM. V was pared by 2 bases and J by 4 bases, with 5 bases of the junction left unmatched. The DNA for the CDR3 is TGTGCCAGCAGTTTAACCGCTAGCGGATACGAGCAGTACTTC. Translation: CASSLTASGYEQYF.

This clone has at least ten counts. CDR3 sequence: CASSEVQGRGRAEQYF. CDR3 in DNA: TGTGCCAGCAGTGAAGTTCAAGGCAGGGGTAGGGCCGAGCAGTACTTC. This chain connects TRBV6-1 to TRBJ2-7; perhaps TRBD1 as D (6 bases). CDR3 length equals 16 residues. Looked up from germline, CDR1 is MNHNS and CDR2 is SASEGT. V was clipped by 1 base and J by 6 bases, with 19 bases between them.

The chain has TRBV5-1 and TRBJ2-3; 8 bases are a match to TRBD2. CDR1 and CDR2 from the germline V gene are SGHRS and YFSETQ. V was pared by 7 bases and J by 0 bases, with 7 bases of the junction left unmatched. CDR3 length equals 15 residues. The CDR3 nucleotides are TGCGCCAGCCATTGGGTAGCGGGAAGCACAGATACGCAGTATTTT. Translated: CASHWVAGSTDTQYF.

J is TRBJ2-7 and V is TRBV30; D possibly corresponds to TRBD1 (7 bases). From germline, CDR1 is GTSNPN and CDR2 SVGIG (reference sequence). The V end was cut by 2 bases, the J end by 3 bases, with 20 bases between. This CDR3 comprises 16 residues. Here the CDR3 reads CAWSRGVGGEVYEQYF. CDR3 nucleotides: TGTGCCTGGAGTCGCGGGGTAGGGGGCGAGGTCTACGAGCAGTACTTC.

This sequence joins TRBV14 and TRBJ1-1, with unresolved D. Germline V gene sequence: CDR1 SGHDN, CDR2 FVKESK. Trimming stripped 1 base from V and 0 bases from J, with 9 bases between. CDR3 length: 15 amino acids. CDR3 loop: CASSQVWGMNTEAFF. The CDR3 DNA reads as TGTGCCAGCAGCCAAGTTTGGGGTATGAACACTGAAGCTTTCTTT.

To note about this clone: Given a far larger clone just one base away, this is likely a sequencing read error. The gene calls are TRBV15 and TRBJ1-2, with D perhaps matching TRBD1 (6 bases). CDR3 length equals 15 residues. V shed 6 bases and J shed 6 bases, with 20 bases lying between them. Per germline, CDR1 LNHNV and CDR2 YYDKDF (reference sequence). CDR3 amino acids: CATREHHREMNGYTF. The CDR3 DNA reads as TGTGCCACCAGGGAACACCACAGGGAAATGAATGGCTACACCTTC.